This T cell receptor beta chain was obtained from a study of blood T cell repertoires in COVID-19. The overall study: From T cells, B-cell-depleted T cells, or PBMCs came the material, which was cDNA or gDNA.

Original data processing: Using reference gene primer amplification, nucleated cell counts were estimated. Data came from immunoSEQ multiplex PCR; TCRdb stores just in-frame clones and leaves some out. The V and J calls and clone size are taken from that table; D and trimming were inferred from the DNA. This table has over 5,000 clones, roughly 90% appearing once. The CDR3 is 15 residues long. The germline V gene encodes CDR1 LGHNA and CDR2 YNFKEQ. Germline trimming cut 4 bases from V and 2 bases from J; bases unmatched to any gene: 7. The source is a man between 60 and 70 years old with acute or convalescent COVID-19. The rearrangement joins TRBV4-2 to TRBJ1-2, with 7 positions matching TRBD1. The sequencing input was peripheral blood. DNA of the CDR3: TGTGCCAGCAGCCCGGGACAGTGGGTCAACTATGGCTACACCTTC. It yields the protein CASSPGQWVNYGYTF.